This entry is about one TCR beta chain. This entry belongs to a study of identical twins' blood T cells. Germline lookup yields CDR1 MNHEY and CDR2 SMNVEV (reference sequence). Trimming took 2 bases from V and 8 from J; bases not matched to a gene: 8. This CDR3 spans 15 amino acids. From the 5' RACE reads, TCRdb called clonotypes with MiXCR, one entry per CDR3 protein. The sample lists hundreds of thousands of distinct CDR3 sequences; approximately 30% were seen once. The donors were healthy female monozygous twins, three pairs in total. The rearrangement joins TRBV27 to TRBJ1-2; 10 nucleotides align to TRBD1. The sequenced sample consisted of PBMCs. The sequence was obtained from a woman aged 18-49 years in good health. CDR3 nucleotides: TGTGCCAGCAGTTTAGGGACAGGGGACTTTGAGGGCTACACCTTC. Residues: CASSLGTGDFEGYTF.